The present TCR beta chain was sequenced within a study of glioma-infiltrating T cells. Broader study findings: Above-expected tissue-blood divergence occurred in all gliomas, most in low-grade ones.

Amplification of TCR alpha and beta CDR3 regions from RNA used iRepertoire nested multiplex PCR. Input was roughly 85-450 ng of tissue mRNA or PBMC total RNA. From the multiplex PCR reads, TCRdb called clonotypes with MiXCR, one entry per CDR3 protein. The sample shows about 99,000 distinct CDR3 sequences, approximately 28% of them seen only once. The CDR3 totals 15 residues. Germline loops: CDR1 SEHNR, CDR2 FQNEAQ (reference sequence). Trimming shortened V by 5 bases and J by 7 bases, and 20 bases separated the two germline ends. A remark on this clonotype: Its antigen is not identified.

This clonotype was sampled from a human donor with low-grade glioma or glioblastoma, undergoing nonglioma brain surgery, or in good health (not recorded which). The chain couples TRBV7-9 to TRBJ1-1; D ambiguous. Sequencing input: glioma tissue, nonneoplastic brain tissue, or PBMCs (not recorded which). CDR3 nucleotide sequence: TGTGCCAGCAGCCCCGACGGTTCGCGCCCCCTTGAAGCTTTCTTT. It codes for CASSPDGSRPLEAFF.